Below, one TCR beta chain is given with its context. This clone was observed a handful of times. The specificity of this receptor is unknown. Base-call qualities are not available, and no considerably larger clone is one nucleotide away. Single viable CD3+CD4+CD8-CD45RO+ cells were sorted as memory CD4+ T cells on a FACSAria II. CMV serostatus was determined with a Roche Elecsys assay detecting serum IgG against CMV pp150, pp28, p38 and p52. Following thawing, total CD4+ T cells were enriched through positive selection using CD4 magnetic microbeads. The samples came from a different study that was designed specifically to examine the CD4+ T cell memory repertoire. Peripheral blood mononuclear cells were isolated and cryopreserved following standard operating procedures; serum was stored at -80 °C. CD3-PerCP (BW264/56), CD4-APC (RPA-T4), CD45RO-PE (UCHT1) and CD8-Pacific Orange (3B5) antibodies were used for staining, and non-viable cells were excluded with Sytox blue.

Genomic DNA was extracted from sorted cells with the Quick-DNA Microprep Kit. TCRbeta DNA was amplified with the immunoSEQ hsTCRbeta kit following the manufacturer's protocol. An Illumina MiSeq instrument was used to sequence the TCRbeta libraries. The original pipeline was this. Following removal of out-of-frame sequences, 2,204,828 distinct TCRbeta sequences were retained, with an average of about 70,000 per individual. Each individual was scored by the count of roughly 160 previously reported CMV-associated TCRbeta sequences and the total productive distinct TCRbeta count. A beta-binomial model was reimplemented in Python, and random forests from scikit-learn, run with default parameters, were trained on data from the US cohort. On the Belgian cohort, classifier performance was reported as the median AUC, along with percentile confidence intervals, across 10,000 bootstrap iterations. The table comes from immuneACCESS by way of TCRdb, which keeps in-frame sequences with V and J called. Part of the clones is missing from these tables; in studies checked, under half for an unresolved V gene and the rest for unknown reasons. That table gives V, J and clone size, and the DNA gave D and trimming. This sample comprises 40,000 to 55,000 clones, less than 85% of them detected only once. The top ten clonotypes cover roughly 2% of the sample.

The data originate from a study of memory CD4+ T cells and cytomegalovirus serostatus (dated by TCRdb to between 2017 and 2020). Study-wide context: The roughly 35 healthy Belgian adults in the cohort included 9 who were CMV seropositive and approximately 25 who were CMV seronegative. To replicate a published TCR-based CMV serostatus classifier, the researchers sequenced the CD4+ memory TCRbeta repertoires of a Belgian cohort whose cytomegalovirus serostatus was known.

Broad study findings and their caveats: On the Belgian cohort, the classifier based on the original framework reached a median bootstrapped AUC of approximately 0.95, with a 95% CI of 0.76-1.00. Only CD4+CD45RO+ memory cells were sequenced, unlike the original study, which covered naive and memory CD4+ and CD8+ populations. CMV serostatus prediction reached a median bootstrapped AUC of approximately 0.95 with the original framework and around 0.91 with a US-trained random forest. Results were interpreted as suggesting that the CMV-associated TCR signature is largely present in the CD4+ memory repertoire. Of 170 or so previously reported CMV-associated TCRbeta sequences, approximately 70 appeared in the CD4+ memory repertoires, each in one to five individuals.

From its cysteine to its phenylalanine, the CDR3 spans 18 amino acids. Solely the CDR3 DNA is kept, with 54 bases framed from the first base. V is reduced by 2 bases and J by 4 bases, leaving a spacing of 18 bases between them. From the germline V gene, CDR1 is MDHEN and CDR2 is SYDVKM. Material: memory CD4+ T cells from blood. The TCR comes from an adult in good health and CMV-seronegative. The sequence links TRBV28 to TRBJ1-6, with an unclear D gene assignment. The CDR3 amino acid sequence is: CASSLPEGIYLYNSPLHF. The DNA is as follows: TGTGCCAGCAGTTTACCTGAAGGGATCTACCTGTATAATTCACCCCTCCACTTT.